This T cell receptor (beta chain) comes out of a study of CD8 T cells in Susac syndrome. After extraction with the RNeasy kit, roughly 0.45 to 1 ug of the RNA was reverse transcribed using random hexamers. One entry per CDR3 protein, called by TCRdb with MiXCR from the immunoSEQ multiplex PCR reads. Among around 62,000 distinct CDR3 sequences listed, roughly nine tenths were seen once. The CDR3 has 15 residues. Deletions cut 3 bases from V and 8 bases from J, with 16 bases between. In germline, CDR1 is KGHDR, CDR2 SFDVKD. The chain is built from TRBV24-1 and TRBJ2-1; D unclear. The sample comprised CD8+ T cells from PBMCs. The clonotype originates from a human donor in good health. Written as DNA, the CDR3 is TGTGCCACCAGTGATGGCTGGGCCCAGCCCCATGAGCAGTTCTTC. This encodes CATSDGWAQPHEQFF.